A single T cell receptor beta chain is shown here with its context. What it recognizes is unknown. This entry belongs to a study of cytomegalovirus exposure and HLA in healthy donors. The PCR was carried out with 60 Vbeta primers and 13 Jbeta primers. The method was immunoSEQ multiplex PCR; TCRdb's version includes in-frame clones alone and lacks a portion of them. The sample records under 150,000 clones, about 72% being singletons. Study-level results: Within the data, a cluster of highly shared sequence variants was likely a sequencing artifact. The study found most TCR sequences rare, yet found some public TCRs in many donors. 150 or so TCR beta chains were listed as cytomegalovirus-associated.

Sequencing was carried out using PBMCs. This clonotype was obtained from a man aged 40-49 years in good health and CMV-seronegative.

CDR3: CASWDRGGETQYF. The CDR3 DNA follows: TGTGCCAGCTGGGACAGGGGAGGGGAGACCCAGTACTTC. The V and J genes are TRBV6-1 and TRBJ2-5; 10 bases are a match to TRBD1. Germline CDR1 is MNHNS and CDR2 is SASEGT. J was trimmed by 5 bases and V by 8 bases; bases with no gene match: 5. The CDR3 is made up of 13 amino acids.